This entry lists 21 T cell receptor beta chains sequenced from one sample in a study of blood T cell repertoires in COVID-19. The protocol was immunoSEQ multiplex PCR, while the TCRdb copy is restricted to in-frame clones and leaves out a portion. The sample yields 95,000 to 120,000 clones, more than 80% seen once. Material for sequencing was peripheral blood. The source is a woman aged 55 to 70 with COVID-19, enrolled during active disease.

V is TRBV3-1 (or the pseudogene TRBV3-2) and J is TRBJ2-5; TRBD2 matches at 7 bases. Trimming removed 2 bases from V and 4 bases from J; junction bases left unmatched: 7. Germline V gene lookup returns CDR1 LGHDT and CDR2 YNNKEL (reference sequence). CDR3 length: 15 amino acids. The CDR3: CASSQSERGRETQYF. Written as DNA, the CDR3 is TGTGCCAGCAGCCAATCCGAGCGGGGAAGAGAGACCCAGTACTTC.

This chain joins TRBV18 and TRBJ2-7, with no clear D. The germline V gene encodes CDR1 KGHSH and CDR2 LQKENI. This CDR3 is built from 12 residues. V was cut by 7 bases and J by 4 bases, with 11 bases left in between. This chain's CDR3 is CASFTPGYEQYF. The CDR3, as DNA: TGTGCCAGCTTCACCCCAGGATACGAGCAGTACTTC.

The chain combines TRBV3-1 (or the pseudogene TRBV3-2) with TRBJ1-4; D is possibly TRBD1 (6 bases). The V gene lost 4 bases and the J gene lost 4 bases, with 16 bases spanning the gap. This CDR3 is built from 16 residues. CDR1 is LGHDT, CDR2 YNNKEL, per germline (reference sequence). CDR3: CASSRFFGQSNEKLFF. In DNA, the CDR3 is TGTGCCAGCAGCCGTTTTTTCGGACAGAGTAATGAAAAACTGTTTTTT.

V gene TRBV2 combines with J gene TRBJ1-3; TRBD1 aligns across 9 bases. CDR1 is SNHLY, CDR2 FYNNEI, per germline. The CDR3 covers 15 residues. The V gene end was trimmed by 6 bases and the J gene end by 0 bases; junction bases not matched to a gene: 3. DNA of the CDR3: TGTGCCAGCAGGGGGACAGGGACCTCTGGAAACACCATATATTTT. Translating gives CASRGTGTSGNTIYF.

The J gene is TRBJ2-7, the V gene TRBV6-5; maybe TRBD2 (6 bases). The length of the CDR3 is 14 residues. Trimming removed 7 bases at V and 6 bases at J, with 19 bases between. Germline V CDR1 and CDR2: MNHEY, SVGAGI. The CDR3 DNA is TGTGCCAGCATAGACGGGACCGCGGAGGGCGAGCAGTACTTC. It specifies CASIDGTAEGEQYF.

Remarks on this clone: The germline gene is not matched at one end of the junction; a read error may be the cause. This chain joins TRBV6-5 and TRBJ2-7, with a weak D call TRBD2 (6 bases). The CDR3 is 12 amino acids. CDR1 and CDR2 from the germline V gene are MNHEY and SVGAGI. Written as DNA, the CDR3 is TGTGCCAGCAGACGGGACTCCCACGAGCAGTACTTC. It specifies CASRRDSHEQYF.

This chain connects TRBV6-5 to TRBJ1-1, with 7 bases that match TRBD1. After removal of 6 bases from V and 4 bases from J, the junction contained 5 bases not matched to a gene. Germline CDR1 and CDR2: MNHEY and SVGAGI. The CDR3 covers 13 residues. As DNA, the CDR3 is TGTGCCAGCAGCCGCGACAGGGCCACTGAAGCTTTCTTT. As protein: CASSRDRATEAFF.

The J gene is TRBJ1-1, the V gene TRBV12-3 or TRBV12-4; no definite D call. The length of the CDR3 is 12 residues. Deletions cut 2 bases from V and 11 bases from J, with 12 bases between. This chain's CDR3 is CASSLRGIDAFF. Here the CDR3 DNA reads TGTGCCAGCAGTTTACGAGGGATTGATGCTTTCTTT.

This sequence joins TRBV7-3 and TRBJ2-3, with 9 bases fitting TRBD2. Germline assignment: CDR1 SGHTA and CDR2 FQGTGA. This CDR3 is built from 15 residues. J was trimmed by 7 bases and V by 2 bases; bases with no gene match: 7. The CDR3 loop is CASSLGSGGRNTQYF. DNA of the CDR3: TGTGCCAGCAGCTTAGGTAGCGGGGGACGAAATACGCAGTATTTT.

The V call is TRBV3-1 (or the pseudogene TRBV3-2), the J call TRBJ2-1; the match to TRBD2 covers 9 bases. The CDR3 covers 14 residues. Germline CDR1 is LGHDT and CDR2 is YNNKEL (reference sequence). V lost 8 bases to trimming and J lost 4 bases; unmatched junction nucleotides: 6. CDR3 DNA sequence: TGTGCCAGCGGGTCTAGCGGGGAATACAATGAGCAGTTCTTC. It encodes CASGSSGEYNEQFF.

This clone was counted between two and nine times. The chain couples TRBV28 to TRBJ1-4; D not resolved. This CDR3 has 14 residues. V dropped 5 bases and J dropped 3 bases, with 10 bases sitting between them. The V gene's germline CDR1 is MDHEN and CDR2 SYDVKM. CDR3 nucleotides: TGTGCCAGCAGTACAAAACAGTCTAATGAAAAACTGTTTTTT. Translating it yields CASSTKQSNEKLFF.

CDR3 sequence (DNA): TGTGCCAGCAGCTCATCGGGAGCTAACTACGAGCAGTACTTC. Its translation is CASSSSGANYEQYF. The chain couples TRBV5-6 to TRBJ2-7; maybe TRBD2 (6 bases). The V end was cut by 3 bases, the J end by 3 bases, with 13 bases between. CDR1 is SGHDT and CDR2 is YYEEEE in the germline V gene. The CDR3 loop spans 14 amino acids.

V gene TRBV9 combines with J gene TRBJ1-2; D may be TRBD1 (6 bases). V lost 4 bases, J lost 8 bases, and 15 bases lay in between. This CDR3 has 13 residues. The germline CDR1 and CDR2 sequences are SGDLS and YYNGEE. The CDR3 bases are TGTGCCAGCAGCACAGGACAGAGGGGCGGCTACACCTTC. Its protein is CASSTGQRGGYTF.

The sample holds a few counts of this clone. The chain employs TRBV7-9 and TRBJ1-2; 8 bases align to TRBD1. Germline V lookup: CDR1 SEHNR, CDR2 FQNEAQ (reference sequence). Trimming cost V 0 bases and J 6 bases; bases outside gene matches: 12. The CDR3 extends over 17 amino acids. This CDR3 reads CASSLADSGRGRNGYTF. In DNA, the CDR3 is TGTGCCAGCAGCTTAGCGGATTCGGGCAGGGGGCGCAATGGCTACACCTTC.

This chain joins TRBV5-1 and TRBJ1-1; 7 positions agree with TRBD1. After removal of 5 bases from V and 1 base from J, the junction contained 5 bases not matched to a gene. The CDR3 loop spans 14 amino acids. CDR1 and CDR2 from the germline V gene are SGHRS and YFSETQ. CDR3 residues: CASSPHRGNTEAFF. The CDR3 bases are TGCGCCAGCAGTCCGCACAGGGGGAACACTGAAGCTTTCTTT.

CDR3 sequence reads: CANNRRTEQFF. The DNA of the CDR3 is TGTGCCAACAACAGGCGAACAGAGCAGTTCTTC. The V gene is TRBV27, the J gene TRBJ2-1; D might be TRBD1 (5 bases). The CDR3 has 11 residues. The V and J ends lost 10 bases and 10 bases respectively, with 14 bases between them. The germline V gene has CDR1 MNHEY and CDR2 SMNVEV (reference sequence).

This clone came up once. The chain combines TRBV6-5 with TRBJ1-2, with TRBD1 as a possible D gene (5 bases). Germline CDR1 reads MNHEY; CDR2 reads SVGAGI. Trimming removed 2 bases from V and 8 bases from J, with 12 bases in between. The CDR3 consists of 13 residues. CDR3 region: CASSYTGLVGYTF. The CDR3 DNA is TGTGCCAGCAGTTACACGGGACTCGTAGGCTACACCTTC.

Here the CDR3 reads CASSSTSGGETQYF. In DNA, the CDR3 is TGTGCCAGCAGTTCGACTAGCGGGGGAGAGACCCAGTACTTC. The chain joins TRBV3-1 (or the pseudogene TRBV3-2) to TRBJ2-5; 12 bases match TRBD2. The junction had 3 bases not matched to a gene; V was cut back by 6 bases and J by 4 bases. The CDR3 loop spans 14 amino acids. Germline CDR1 LGHDT, CDR2 YNNKEL (reference sequence).

DNA of the CDR3: TGCGCCAGCAGCCAAGATGTTAAACAGGGTAATTCACCCCTCCACTTT. It translates to CASSQDVKQGNSPLHF. This chain connects TRBV4-3 to TRBJ1-6, with TRBD1 as a possible D gene (6 bases). Trimming left V 0 bases short and J 6 bases short, with 12 bases between. Germline loops: CDR1 LGHNA, CDR2 YSLEER. The CDR3 loop spans 16 amino acids.

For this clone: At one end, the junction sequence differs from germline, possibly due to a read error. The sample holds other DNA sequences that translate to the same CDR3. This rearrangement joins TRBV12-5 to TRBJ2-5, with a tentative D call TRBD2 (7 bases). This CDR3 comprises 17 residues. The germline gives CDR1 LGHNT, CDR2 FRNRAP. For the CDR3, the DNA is TGTGCTCGTGGTTGGGGGGGGCCCGGAGGGGAACAAGAGACCCAGTACTTC. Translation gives CARGWGGPGGEQETQYF.

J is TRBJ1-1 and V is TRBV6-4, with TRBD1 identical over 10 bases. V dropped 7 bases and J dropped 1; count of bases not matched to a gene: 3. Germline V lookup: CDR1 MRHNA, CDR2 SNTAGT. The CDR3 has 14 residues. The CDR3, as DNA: TGTGCCAGCATCAGACAGGGGGCGAACACTGAAGCTTTCTTT. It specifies CASIRQGANTEAFF.